One and the same sample provided the 15 T cell receptor beta chains below, sequenced in a study of cytomegalovirus exposure and HLA in healthy donors (dated by TCRdb to 2016 to 2017). The method behind the library was the immunoSEQ multiplex PCR assay. For the multiplex PCR, a mixture combining 60 forward primers for TCR Vbeta segments and 13 reverse primers for TCR Jbeta segments was used. Held by TCRdb, this immuneACCESS table contains in-frame sequences only and omits some clones. Under half of the omission traces to an unresolved V gene where checked; the cause of the rest is unknown. Here the sample has over 110,000 clones; 82% occur a single time. The ten biggest clones cover over 2.5% of the sample. The sequenced material came from PBMCs. These TCRs come from a male donor in good health and CMV-seronegative.

This clone was counted once. The chain links TRBV4-1 to TRBJ2-5, with TRBD2 identical over 10 bases. J lost 3 bases, V lost 7 bases, and 8 bases had no gene match. There are 15 residues in the CDR3. Germline CDR1 and CDR2: MGHRA and YSYEKL. The CDR3 coding sequence is TGCGCCAGCAAAGAACTAGCGGGACCCAAAGAGACCCAGTACTTC. Protein: CASKELAGPKETQYF.

This chain connects TRBV5-6 to TRBJ1-6; D unclear. The CDR3 covers 15 residues. Germline CDR1 reads SGHDT; CDR2 reads YYEEEE. The V end lost 0 bases, the J end lost 8 bases, and 12 bases lay between the germline ends. The CDR3 bases are TGTGCCAGCAGCTTGGTGGGCAGGTCCGATTCACCCCTCCACTTT. It specifies CASSLVGRSDSPLHF. Full variable domain (missing parts from reference TRBV5-6 and TRBJ1-6): DAGVTQSPTHLIKTRGQQVTLRCSPKSGHDTVSWYQQALGQGPQFIFQYYEEEERQRGNFPDRFSGHQFPNYSSELNVNALLLGDSALYLCASSLVGRSDSPLHFGNGTRLTVT.

The chain recombines TRBV5-1 with TRBJ2-5, with D perhaps TRBD2 (6 bases). Trimming shortened V by 3 bases and J by 2 bases, and 14 bases separated the two germline ends. CDR1 is SGHRS and CDR2 is YFSETQ in the germline V gene. The CDR3 is made up of 15 amino acids. For the CDR3, the DNA is TGCGCCAGCAGCTCCCTCGGGACTGAACAAGAGACCCAGTACTTC. It specifies CASSSLGTEQETQYF. Combining the CDR3 with reference TRBV5-1 and TRBJ2-5 gives the whole variable domain KAGVTQTPRYLIKTRGQQVTLSCSPISGHRSVSWYQQTPGQGLQFLFEYFSETQRNKGNFPGRFSGRQFSNSRSEMNVSTLELGDSALYLCASSSLGTEQETQYFGPGTRLLVL.

The chain carries TRBV4-3 and TRBJ2-5; D is perhaps TRBD1 (6 bases). The CDR3 runs 16 residues. V lost 0 bases and J 1 base, leaving 12 bases between the germline ends. Germline-derived CDR1 and CDR2 are LGHNA and YSLEER. The CDR3 sequence is CASSQETGRFQETQYF. DNA of the CDR3: TGCGCCAGCAGCCAAGAAACAGGGCGTTTCCAAGAGACCCAGTACTTC.

The rearrangement joins TRBV25-1 to TRBJ2-3; D unresolved. Trimming left V 5 bases short and J 6 bases short, with 6 bases between. Germline V CDR1 and CDR2: MGHDK, SYGVNS. The CDR3 spans 11 residues. CDR3 sequence (DNA): TGTGCCAGCAGTAAACAGGATACGCAGTATTTT. It specifies CASSKQDTQYF.

This clone appeared once. The J gene is TRBJ2-7, the V gene TRBV11-2; 11 nucleotides align to TRBD2. This CDR3 contains 15 residues. CDR1 and CDR2 from the germline V gene are SGHAT and FQNNGV. J lost 3 bases, V lost 3 bases, and 4 bases had no gene match. CDR3 DNA: TGTGCCAGCAGCTTTAGACTAGCGGGGAGCTACGAGCAGTACTTC. It yields the protein CASSFRLAGSYEQYF.

This chain links TRBV5-1 with TRBJ1-1; D not certain. Per the germline V gene, CDR1 is SGHRS and CDR2 is YFSETQ. The V and J ends lost 2 bases and 5 bases respectively, with 13 bases between them. There are 14 residues in the CDR3. As DNA, the CDR3 is TGCGCCAGCAGCTTAATGGGAGTGGGGACTGAAGCTTTCTTT. Translating it yields CASSLMGVGTEAFF.

The rearrangement joins TRBV15 to TRBJ1-5; D ambiguous. Germline V gives CDR1 LNHNV, CDR2 YYDKDF (reference sequence). Trimming took 0 bases from V and 9 from J, leaving 9 bases between them. The CDR3 has 13 residues. The CDR3 coding sequence is TGTGCCACCAGCAGAGATAAGAGAGGGCCCCAGCATTTT. The encoded protein is CATSRDKRGPQHF.

The chain combines TRBV27 with TRBJ1-2; possibly TRBD1 for D (6 bases). Trimming took off 4 bases at V and 4 bases at J, with 22 bases between the two ends. The CDR3 consists of 17 residues. Germline values: CDR1 MNHEY, CDR2 SMNVEV (reference sequence). The CDR3 protein is CASSSTTPTGSAYGYTF. CDR3 DNA: TGTGCCAGCAGTTCGACTACTCCTACAGGGTCCGCCTATGGCTACACCTTC.

This chain connects TRBV27 to TRBJ1-5; TRBD1 agrees at 7 bases. The germline gives CDR1 MNHEY, CDR2 SMNVEV (reference sequence). The CDR3 covers 16 residues. Germline trimming cut 6 bases from V and 0 bases from J; bases unmatched to any gene: 8. The CDR3: CASSLSRDSSNQPQHF. The CDR3 DNA is TGTGCCAGCAGCTTGTCTCGGGACAGTAGCAATCAGCCCCAGCATTTT.

The V and J genes are TRBV2 and TRBJ2-1, with D tentatively TRBD2 (7 bases). CDR3 length equals 14 residues. Germline-derived CDR1 and CDR2 are SNHLY and FYNNEI. The V gene lost 6 bases and the J gene lost 7 bases, with 16 bases spanning the gap. For the CDR3, the DNA is TGTGCCAGCAGCCAAGGACTAGGGGGGAATGAGCAGTTCTTC. Translated, it gives CASSQGLGGNEQFF.

The CDR3 region has the DNA TGTGCCAGCAGTCGAATCCGCGGGACAGGAGGAAACACCATATATTTT. The encoded protein is CASSRIRGTGGNTIYF. J is TRBJ1-3 and V is TRBV28; the match to TRBD1 covers 8 bases. The length of the CDR3 is 16 residues. Trimming took 5 bases from V and 4 from J; bases not matched to a gene: 10. Germline V gene lookup returns CDR1 MDHEN and CDR2 SYDVKM. The entire variable domain, with the rest obtained from reference TRBV28 and TRBJ1-3, is as follows: DVKVTQSSRYLVKRTGEKVFLECVQDMDHENMFWYRQDPGLGLRLIYFSYDVKMKEKGDIPEGYSVSREKKERFSLILESASTNQTSMYLCASSRIRGTGGNTIYFGEGSWLTVV.

This chain uses TRBV19 with TRBJ2-4; 8 bases agree with TRBD1. The germline CDR1 and CDR2 sequences are LNHDA and SQIVND (reference sequence). The junction had 5 bases not matched to a gene; V was cut back by 4 bases and J by 0 bases. The CDR3 is made up of 16 amino acids. The DNA of the CDR3 is TGTGCCAGTAGTACAGGACAGGGTCTAGCCAAAAACATTCAGTACTTC. It translates to CASSTGQGLAKNIQYF.

The rearrangement joins TRBV6-6 to TRBJ1-2, with TRBD1 as a possible D gene (5 bases). The germline V gene has CDR1 MNHNY and CDR2 SVGAGI (reference sequence). The V end lost 0 bases, the J end lost 3 bases, and 14 bases lay between the germline ends. The CDR3 runs 16 residues. The CDR3 spells CASSYSGGGVDYGYTF. CDR3 sequence (DNA): TGTGCCAGCAGTTACTCGGGCGGGGGGGTGGACTATGGCTACACCTTC.

This chain joins TRBV4-3 and TRBJ1-5; weak D call: TRBD1 (5 bases). Trimming took 0 bases from V and 3 from J, leaving 15 bases between them. Germline CDR1 and CDR2: LGHNA and YSLEER. This CDR3 comprises 17 residues. The CDR3 DNA reads as TGCGCCAGCAGCCAAGATTGGATGGGGCAAGACAATCAGCCCCAGCATTTT. Amino acid sequence: CASSQDWMGQDNQPQHF.